The entry below gives a single TCR beta chain sequence along with its context. The antigen is unknown. The CDR3 runs 15 residues. Germline V lookup: CDR1 SGDLS, CDR2 YYNGEE. V was trimmed by 0 bases and J by 7 bases, leaving 14 bases between them. This sample is part of a study of T cell responses to AZD1222 COVID-19 vaccine. Across the whole study: Pooling covered second doses at about 4 or about 12 weeks. General study points: There were mostly white British donors and more females than males, and clonal diversity was possibly underestimated. Variant regions that are unmutated are reportedly the target of nearly half of spike-specific TCRs. With dominance at 160-218 and 743-854, vaccine-associated CD4 TCRs spanned spike.

The table came from immunoSEQ multiplex PCR; TCRdb's copy has only in-frame clones and leaves some out. The table includes 140,000 to 150,000 clones, approximately 88% detected once. Specimen: peripheral blood, collected on day 0 of AZD1222 vaccination. The chain combines TRBV9 with TRBJ2-1, with unresolved D. The TCR comes from an adult in good health. The CDR3 spells CASSVGQDPRNEQFF. The CDR3 nucleotides read TGTGCCAGCAGCGTAGGACAAGACCCCAGGAATGAGCAGTTCTTC.